This T cell receptor (beta chain) was sequenced in a study of T-cell memory formation after mild COVID-19. Each CDR3 protein gets one entry after TCRdb re-called the 5' RACE reads with MiXCR. The sample consists of 250,000 to 350,000 distinct CDR3 sequences, approximately 20% of them appearing once. This clonotype was detected a few times. Its matching antigen is unknown. This CDR3 has 14 residues. Trimming took off 7 bases at V and 10 bases at J, with 20 bases between the two ends. Germline V CDR1 and CDR2: SGHVS, FQNEAQ. Study observations and caveats: Those CD4+ clones that contracted were mainly in CM and EM (CD8+ ones in EMRA).

The rearrangement joins TRBV7-8 to TRBJ2-1; TRBD1 is a possible D gene (7 bases). The sequenced sample consisted of PBMCs or a T cell subset sorted from them (not recorded which). The receptor comes from a man younger than 35 who had mild COVID-19 (a few samples of this study predate the infection). Cell type and time point are not known. The CDR3 DNA sequence: TGTGCCAGCAACTTGGGCCAGGGGGGAGGAGAGCAGTTCTTC. This translates into CASNLGQGGGEQFF.